This T cell receptor beta chain was recovered during a study of blood T cell repertoires in COVID-19. Study information: COVID-19 samples, acute and convalescent, were from the United States, Italy and Spain. Sources were T cells, B-cell-depleted T cells, or PBMCs; the material itself was cDNA or gDNA.

Original methodology: Amplification with reference gene primers provided the estimates of nucleated cell counts. The table came from immunoSEQ multiplex PCR; TCRdb's copy has only in-frame clones and leaves some out. From that table come the V and J calls and clone size; the DNA was used to work out D and trimming. The sample carries about 130,000 clones, over 60% recorded once. This CDR3 is 13 amino acids long. Trimming left V 4 bases short and J 2 bases short, with 11 bases between. Germline CDR1 reads GTSNPN; CDR2 reads SVGIG (reference sequence). The sequence came from a woman in her seventies with acute or convalescent COVID-19. Sequencing was carried out using peripheral blood. The V call is TRBV30, the J call TRBJ1-1; D ambiguous. In nucleotides, the CDR3 is TGTGCCTGGATGGGCAGATTAAACACTGAAGCTTTCTTT. This encodes CAWMGRLNTEAFF.